This T cell receptor beta chain was captured by sequencing in a study of T cell changes during pregnancy in multiple sclerosis. The count of this clone is one. Here immunoSEQ multiplex PCR was the method, and the copy in TCRdb shows in-frame clones only, minus some. The sample carries 100,000 or so clones, roughly 94% recorded once. Germline CDR1 and CDR2: LGHNT and FRNRAP. The V gene end was trimmed by 6 bases and the J gene end by 1 base; junction bases not matched to a gene: 1. The CDR3 contains 13 residues. The TCR sequence derives from a female donor in good health, enrolled as a control in a pregnancy study. The sample was peripheral blood, taken after pregnancy. The chain links TRBV12-5 to TRBJ2-3; the match to TRBD2 covers 7 bases. CDR3 in amino acids: CASGAGGTDTQYF. CDR3 coding DNA: TGTGCTAGTGGGGCGGGAGGCACAGATACGCAGTATTTT.